These 11 T cell receptor beta chains were sequenced from one sample in a study of T-cell reconstitution after alpha-beta-depleted transplantation in children. Molecular barcoding with unique molecular identifiers was used for the TCRbeta library. Via MiXCR, TCRdb re-called the PCR reads, giving one row per CDR3 protein. The table records a few hundred thousand distinct CDR3 sequences, around 17% of them present only once. The sample here was PBMCs from the stem cell graft donor, taken from the stem cell graft. The receptors come from a human donor who donated a stem cell graft to a child with acute lymphoblastic leukemia.

This rearrangement joins TRBV20-1 to TRBJ2-1; D ambiguous. CDR1 and CDR2 from the germline V gene are DFQATT and SNEGSKA (reference sequence). CDR3 length: 15 residues. The V gene lost 1 base and the J gene lost 2 bases, with 12 bases spanning the gap. The CDR3 sequence is CSARVPGEPYNEQFF. The CDR3 coding sequence is TGCAGTGCTAGAGTGCCGGGCGAACCCTACAATGAGCAGTTCTTC.

Only one count was recorded for this clonotype. The gene calls are TRBV27 and TRBJ1-2, with 11 bases fitting TRBD1. J was trimmed by 7 bases and V by 4 bases; bases with no gene match: 11. Germline V lookup: CDR1 MNHEY, CDR2 SMNVEV (reference sequence). The CDR3 spans 16 residues. DNA for the CDR3: TGTGCCAGCAGTTCGAACCCTTGGACAGGGGGCACTGGCTACACCTTC. This sequence encodes CASSSNPWTGGTGYTF.

This clonotype was seen a single time. The rearrangement joins TRBV25-1 to TRBJ1-4, with TRBD1 matching 12 bases. Trimming cost V 4 bases and J 5 bases; bases outside gene matches: 2. The CDR3 is 15 residues long. Germline V CDR1 and CDR2: MGHDK, SYGVNS. CDR3: CASSAGQGANEKLFF. CDR3 nucleotide sequence: TGTGCCAGCAGTGCGGGACAGGGGGCAAATGAAAAACTGTTTTTT. Full variable domain (remainder filled in from reference TRBV25-1 and TRBJ1-4): EADIYQTPRYLVIGTGKKITLECSQTMGHDKMYWYQQDPGMELHLIHYSYGVNSTEKGDLSSESTVSRIRTEHFPLTLESARPSHTSQYLCASSAGQGANEKLFFGSGTQLSVL.

The chain is built from TRBV27 and TRBJ1-5, with D hard to call. The V end was cut by 3 bases, the J end by 7 bases, with 10 bases between. The length of the CDR3 is 13 residues. Germline V lookup: CDR1 MNHEY, CDR2 SMNVEV (reference sequence). CDR3 coding DNA: TGTGCCAGCAGTTTGAAACTGAGGCAGCCCCAGCATTTT. The encoded protein is CASSLKLRQPQHF.

CDR3 bases: TGCAGTGCTGACAGCGCTGAGAGTGGAGAGACCCAGTACTTC. Its translation: CSADSAESGETQYF. The rearrangement uses TRBV20-1 and TRBJ2-5, with D possibly matching TRBD1 (5 bases). The CDR3 runs 14 residues. The V end was cut by 5 bases, the J end by 4 bases, with 17 bases between. CDR1 is DFQATT and CDR2 is SNEGSKA in the germline V gene (reference sequence).

The table lists this clonotype with a few counts. The chain combines TRBV6-5 with TRBJ1-1; no reliable D call. The ends were cut back, 2 bases at V and 4 bases at J, with 8 bases in the middle. This CDR3 contains 13 residues. Germline V gene sequence: CDR1 MNHEY, CDR2 SVGAGI. The CDR3 DNA follows: TGTGCCAGCAGTTACGTCGGACCCACTGAAGCTTTCTTT. The encoded protein is CASSYVGPTEAFF.

This rearrangement joins TRBV3-1 to TRBJ1-4, with D possibly being TRBD1 (5 bases). This CDR3 is built from 14 residues. CDR1 and CDR2 (germline): LGHDT, YNNKEL (reference sequence). With 1 base removed from V and 5 bases from J, the gap between germline ends came to 8 bases. CDR3 nucleotides: TGTGCCAGCAGCCAAGTCACAGGCAATGAAAAACTGTTTTTT. It specifies CASSQVTGNEKLFF. The full variable domain, its missing parts supplied by reference TRBV3-1 and TRBJ1-4, is DTAVSQTPKYLVTQMGNDKSIKCEQNLGHDTMYWYKQDSKKFLKIMFSYNNKELIINETVPNRFSPKSPDKAHLNLHINSLELGDSAVYFCASSQVTGNEKLFFGSGTQLSVL.

V is TRBV5-1 and J is TRBJ2-1, with TRBD2 matching over 11 bases. Germline assignment: CDR1 SGHRS and CDR2 YFSETQ. The V and J ends lost 1 base and 7 bases, in that order; junction bases with no gene match: 1. The CDR3 has 14 amino acids. CDR3 sequence (DNA): TGCGCCAGCAGCTTGACTAGCGGGAGAAATGAGCAGTTCTTC. Amino acids: CASSLTSGRNEQFF. Full variable domain (missing parts from reference TRBV5-1 and TRBJ2-1): KAGVTQTPRYLIKTRGQQVTLSCSPISGHRSVSWYQQTPGQGLQFLFEYFSETQRNKGNFPGRFSGRQFSNSRSEMNVSTLELGDSALYLCASSLTSGRNEQFFGPGTRLTVL.

Of note for this clonotype: An end of the junction does not agree with germline; a read error may underlie this. This rearrangement joins TRBV5-1 to TRBJ2-4, with TRBD2 identical over 8 bases. The length of the CDR3 is 16 residues. The V gene's germline CDR1 is SGHRS and CDR2 YFSETQ. CDR3 amino acids: CASSLSGSIAKNSQYF. CDR3 nucleotides: TGCGCCAGCAGCCTAAGCGGGAGTATTGCCAAAAACAGTCAGTACTTC.

This chain links TRBV5-1 with TRBJ2-2; possibly TRBD2 for D (5 bases). Germline V lookup: CDR1 SGHRS, CDR2 YFSETQ. The V gene lost 4 bases and the J gene lost 0 bases, with 10 bases spanning the gap. The CDR3 length is 15 residues. The CDR3 DNA reads TGCGCCAGCAGCGAGGGAGCTCCGAACACCGGGGAGCTGTTTTTT. Protein: CASSEGAPNTGELFF. Full variable domain (missing parts from reference TRBV5-1 and TRBJ2-2): KAGVTQTPRYLIKTRGQQVTLSCSPISGHRSVSWYQQTPGQGLQFLFEYFSETQRNKGNFPGRFSGRQFSNSRSEMNVSTLELGDSALYLCASSEGAPNTGELFFGEGSRLTVL.

This chain connects TRBV12-3 or TRBV12-4 to TRBJ1-5; TRBD1 matches 8 bases. The CDR3 is made up of 16 amino acids. Losses at the gene ends were 3 bases for V and 0 bases for J; bases not matched to a gene: 4. CDR3 nucleotide sequence: TGTGCCAGCAGTTTTAGACAGGGGACTAGCAATCAGCCCCAGCATTTT. As protein: CASSFRQGTSNQPQHF.